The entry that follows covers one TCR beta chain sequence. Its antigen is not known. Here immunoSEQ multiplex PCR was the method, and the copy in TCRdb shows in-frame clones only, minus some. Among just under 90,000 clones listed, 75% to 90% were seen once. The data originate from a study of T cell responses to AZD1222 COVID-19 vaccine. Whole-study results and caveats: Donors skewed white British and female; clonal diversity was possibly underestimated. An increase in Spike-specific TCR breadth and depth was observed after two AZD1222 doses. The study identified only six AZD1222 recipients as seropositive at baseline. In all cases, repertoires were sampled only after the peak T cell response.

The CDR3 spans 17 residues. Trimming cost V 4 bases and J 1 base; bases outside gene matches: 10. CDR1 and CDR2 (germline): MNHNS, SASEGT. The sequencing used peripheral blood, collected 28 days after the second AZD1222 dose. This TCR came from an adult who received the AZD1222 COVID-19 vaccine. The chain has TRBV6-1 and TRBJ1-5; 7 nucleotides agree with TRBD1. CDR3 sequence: CASSGGQARASNQPQHF. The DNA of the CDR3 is TGTGCCAGCAGTGGCGGACAGGCCAGAGCCAGCAATCAGCCCCAGCATTTT.